This T cell receptor beta chain was captured in a study of shared clonotypes between healthy human individuals. The method was immunoSEQ multiplex PCR; TCRdb's version includes in-frame clones alone and lacks a portion of them. Among 470,000 or so clones, over 70% were seen once, and the ten largest hold 10% to 15%. CDR1 and CDR2 from the germline V gene are SGDLS and YYNGEE. The CDR3 consists of 15 residues. The V gene end was trimmed by 2 bases and the J gene end by 4 bases; junction bases not matched to a gene: 6. Overall study findings and caveats: An effect of sequencing depth on clonotype sharing among donors was expected.

Points on this clone: Antigen unknown.

The receptor was isolated from a woman aged 40 to 50 in good health. Some clones in this sample may be carry-over from other donors' samples. This chain connects TRBV9 to TRBJ2-3; the match to TRBD2 covers 8 bases. What was sequenced was PBMCs. DNA for the CDR3: TGTGCCAGCAGCGTTTGGGGAGCGGGAGCAGATACGCAGTATTTT. Residues: CASSVWGAGADTQYF. Full variable domain (outside the CDR3, taken from reference TRBV9 and TRBJ2-3): DSGVTQTPKHLITATGQRVTLRCSPRSGDLSVYWYQQSLDQGLQFLIQYYNGEERAKGNILERFSAQQFPDLHSELNLSSLELGDSALYFCASSVWGAGADTQYFGPGTRLTVL.